These T cell receptor beta chains were read from a single sample in a study of shared clonotypes between healthy human individuals. The method was immunoSEQ multiplex PCR; TCRdb's version includes in-frame clones alone and lacks a portion of them. The sample consists of more than 550,000 clones, 55% to 75% of them appearing once. The material sequenced was memory CD4+ T cells sorted from blood. The receptors here all came from a woman aged 25-40 years in good health. Each CDR3 is given with its conserved first and last residue. D genes are given only for firm matches. For some rows the clone size is stated as once, few or many, or as a class when expanded; others skip it.

v_call	clone_size	j_call	d_call	cdr3_aa	cdr3_nt
TRBV7-9	-	TRBJ2-1	TRBD1	CASSPDRGTYNEQFF	TGTGCCAGCAGCCCGGACAGGGGGACCTACAATGAGCAGTTCTTC
TRBV9	-	TRBJ2-6	-	CASSVAGGHRSGANVLTF	TGTGCCAGCAGCGTAGCTGGGGGCCACCGCTCTGGGGCCAACGTCCTGACTTTC
TRBV2	-	TRBJ1-4	-	CASSVRGASEKLFF	TGTGCCAGCAGTGTGCGGGGGGCGAGTGAAAAACTGTTTTTT
TRBV10-3	-	TRBJ2-1	-	CAISEFGEEQFF	TGTGCCATCAGTGAGTTTGGGGAGGAGCAGTTCTTC
TRBV9	-	TRBJ2-1	-	CASSVEPHEGDEQFF	TGTGCCAGCAGCGTAGAGCCACATGAGGGGGATGAGCAGTTCTTC
TRBV11-3	-	TRBJ2-2	TRBD1	CASSGRLGQGGNTGELFF	TGTGCCAGCAGCGGCCGATTAGGACAGGGTGGGAACACCGGGGAGCTGTTTTTT
TRBV27	many	TRBJ2-4	-	CASSLLGTKNIQYF	TGTGCCAGCAGTTTGTTGGGTACCAAAAACATTCAGTACTTC
TRBV28	-	TRBJ2-3	TRBD2	CASSPGGGGTNTQYF	TGTGCCAGCAGCCCTGGGGGGGGAGGTACCAATACGCAGTATTTT
TRBV19	-	TRBJ1-1	TRBD1	CASTDRVGTEAFF	TGTGCCAGTACGGACAGGGTGGGGACTGAAGCTTTCTTT
TRBV4-2	-	TRBJ2-3	TRBD2	CASSQDLALAGSTDTQYF	TGTGCCAGCAGCCAAGATTTGGCGCTAGCGGGTTCCACAGATACGCAGTATTTT
TRBV6-5	-	TRBJ2-7	-	CASSSFGDEQYF	TGTGCCAGCAGTTCATTCGGGGACGAGCAGTACTTC
TRBV28	-	TRBJ1-2	-	CASSSTVRVWGGYTF	TGTGCCAGCAGTTCGACAGTCAGGGTGTGGGGTGGCTACACCTTC
TRBV5-6	-	TRBJ2-7	-	CASSRLGQNYEQYF	TGTGCCAGCAGCCGGTTAGGACAGAATTACGAGCAGTACTTC
TRBV4-2	-	TRBJ2-7	TRBD2	CASSQEGGLAGGRISYEQYF	TGTGCCAGCAGCCAAGAGGGGGGACTAGCGGGAGGCCGAATCTCCTACGAGCAGTACTTC
TRBV6-6	-	TRBJ2-7	TRBD2	CASSPGTSGTLEQYF	TGTGCCAGCAGCCCCGGGACTAGCGGTACTCTCGAGCAGTACTTC
TRBV5-1	-	TRBJ2-2	-	CASSSDRGLASGTNTGELFF	TGCGCCAGCAGCTCTGACAGGGGGCTGGCTAGCGGGACGAACACCGGGGAGCTGTTTTTT
TRBV19	-	TRBJ2-1	TRBD2	CASSTSGSGNEQFF	TGTGCCAGTTCGACTAGCGGGAGTGGCAATGAGCAGTTCTTC
TRBV7-9	-	TRBJ2-5	TRBD2	CASSFTGEGIETQYF	TGTGCCAGCAGCTTCACTGGGGAGGGGATCGAGACCCAGTACTTC
TRBV11-2	many	TRBJ2-5	-	CASSLYEGLRPQETQYF	TGTGCCAGCAGCTTATATGAGGGTCTGCGCCCTCAAGAGACCCAGTACTTC
TRBV6-1	-	TRBJ2-3	TRBD2	CASRTSGGRNTQYF	TGTGCCAGCAGAACTAGCGGGGGTAGAAATACGCAGTATTTT